This T cell receptor (beta chain) was documented in a study of radiotherapy plus CTLA-4 blockade in lung cancer. Background on the study: Overall, about 19% of patients showed an objective response, while 31% attained disease control. General study points: Clones derived from tumor TCRs expanded in blood after radiotherapy plus ipilimumab.

Of note for this clone: Its antigen is not known.

Libraries were prepared by immunoSEQ multiplex PCR; TCRdb keeps only in-frame clonotypes and omits some of them. Of 30,000 to 40,000 clones in the sample, roughly 70% were seen once. This material consisted of peripheral blood, taken from a patient treated with radiotherapy plus ipilimumab. The source is a human donor with non-small cell lung cancer who had stable disease on radiotherapy plus ipilimumab.

The CDR3 here is CASSVGGHPDEQFF. In nucleotides, the CDR3 is TGTGCCAGCAGCGTAGGGGGTCATCCGGATGAGCAGTTCTTC. This sequence joins TRBV9 and TRBJ2-1; D gene unclear. In germline, CDR1 is SGDLS, CDR2 YYNGEE. The CDR3 has 14 amino acids. Trimming left V 0 bases short and J 8 bases short, with 12 bases between.